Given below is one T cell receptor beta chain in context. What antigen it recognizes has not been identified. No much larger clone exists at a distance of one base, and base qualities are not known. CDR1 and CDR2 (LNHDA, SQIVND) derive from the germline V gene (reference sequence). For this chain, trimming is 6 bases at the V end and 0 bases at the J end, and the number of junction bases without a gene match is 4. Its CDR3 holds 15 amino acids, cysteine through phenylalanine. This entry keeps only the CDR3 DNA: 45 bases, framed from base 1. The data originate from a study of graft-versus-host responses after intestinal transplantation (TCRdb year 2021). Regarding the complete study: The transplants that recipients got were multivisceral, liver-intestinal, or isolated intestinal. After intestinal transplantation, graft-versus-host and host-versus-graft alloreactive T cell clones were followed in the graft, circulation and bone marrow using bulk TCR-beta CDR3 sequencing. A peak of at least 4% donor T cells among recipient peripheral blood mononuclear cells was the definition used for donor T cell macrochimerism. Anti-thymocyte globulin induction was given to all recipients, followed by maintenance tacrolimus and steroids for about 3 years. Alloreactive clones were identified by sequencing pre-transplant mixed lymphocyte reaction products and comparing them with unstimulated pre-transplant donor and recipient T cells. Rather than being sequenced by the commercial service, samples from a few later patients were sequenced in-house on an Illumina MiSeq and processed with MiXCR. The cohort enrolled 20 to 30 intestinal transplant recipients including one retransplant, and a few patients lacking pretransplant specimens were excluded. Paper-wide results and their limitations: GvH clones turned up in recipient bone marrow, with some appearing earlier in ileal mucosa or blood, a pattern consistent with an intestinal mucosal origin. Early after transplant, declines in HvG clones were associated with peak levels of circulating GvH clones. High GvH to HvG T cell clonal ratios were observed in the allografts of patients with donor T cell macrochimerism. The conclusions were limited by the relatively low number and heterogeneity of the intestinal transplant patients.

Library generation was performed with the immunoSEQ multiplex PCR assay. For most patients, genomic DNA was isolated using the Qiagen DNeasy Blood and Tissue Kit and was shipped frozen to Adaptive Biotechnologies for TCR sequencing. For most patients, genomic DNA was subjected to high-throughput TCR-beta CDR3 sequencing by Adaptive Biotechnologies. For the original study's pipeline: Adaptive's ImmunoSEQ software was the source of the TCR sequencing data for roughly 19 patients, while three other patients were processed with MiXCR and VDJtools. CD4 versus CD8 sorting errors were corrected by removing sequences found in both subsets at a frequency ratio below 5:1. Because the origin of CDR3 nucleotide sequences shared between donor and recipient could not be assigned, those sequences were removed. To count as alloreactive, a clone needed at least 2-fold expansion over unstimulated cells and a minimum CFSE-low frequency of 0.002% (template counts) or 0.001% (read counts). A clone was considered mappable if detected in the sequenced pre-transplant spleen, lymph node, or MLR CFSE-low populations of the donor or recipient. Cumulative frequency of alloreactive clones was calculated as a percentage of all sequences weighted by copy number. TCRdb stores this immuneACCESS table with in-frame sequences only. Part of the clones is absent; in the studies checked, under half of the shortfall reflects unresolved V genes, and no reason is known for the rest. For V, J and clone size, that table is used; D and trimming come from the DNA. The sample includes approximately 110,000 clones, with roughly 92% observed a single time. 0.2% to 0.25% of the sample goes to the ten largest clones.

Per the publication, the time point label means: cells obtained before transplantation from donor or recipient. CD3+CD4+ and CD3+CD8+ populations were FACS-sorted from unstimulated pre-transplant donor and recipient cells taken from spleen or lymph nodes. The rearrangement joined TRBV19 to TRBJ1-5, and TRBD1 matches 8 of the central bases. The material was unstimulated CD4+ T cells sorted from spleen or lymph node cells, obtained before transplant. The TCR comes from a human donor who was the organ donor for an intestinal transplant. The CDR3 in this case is CASRTDRGSNQPQHF. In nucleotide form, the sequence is TGTGCCAGTAGGACCGACAGGGGTAGCAATCAGCCCCAGCATTTT.